This TCR beta chain appears in the sequencing data of a study of cytomegalovirus exposure and HLA in healthy donors. Points from the study as a whole: Investigators reported some 150 TCR beta chains as tied to cytomegalovirus.

Assay: immunoSEQ multiplex PCR; the TCRdb copy retains only in-frame clones and omits some. The data hold roughly 150,000 clones, with roughly 91% observed a single time. This CDR3 is 14 amino acids long. The germline V gene has CDR1 SGHAT and CDR2 FQNNGV. J lost 7 bases, V lost 7 bases, and 9 bases had no gene match. A word on this clone: The target antigen is unknown.

The chain joins TRBV11-2 to TRBJ2-2; 7 bases fit TRBD2. Sequencing used PBMCs. The receptor's source is a man between 18 and 35 years old in good health and CMV-seronegative. CDR3 amino acids: CASTLKRGGGELFF. The CDR3 DNA follows: TGTGCCAGCACCCTGAAGCGGGGCGGCGGGGAGCTGTTTTTT.